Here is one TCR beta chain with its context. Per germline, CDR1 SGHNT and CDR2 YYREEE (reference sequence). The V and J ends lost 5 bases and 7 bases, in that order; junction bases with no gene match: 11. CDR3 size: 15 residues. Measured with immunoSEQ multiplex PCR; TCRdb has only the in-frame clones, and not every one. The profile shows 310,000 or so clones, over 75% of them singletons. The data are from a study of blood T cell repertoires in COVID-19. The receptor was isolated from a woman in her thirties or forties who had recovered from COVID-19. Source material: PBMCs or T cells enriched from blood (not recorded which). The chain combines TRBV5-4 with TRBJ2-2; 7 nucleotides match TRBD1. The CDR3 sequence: CASRLFGTEGGELFF. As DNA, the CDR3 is TGTGCCAGCAGGCTCTTTGGGACAGAAGGCGGGGAGCTGTTTTTT.